These T cell receptor beta chains were read from a single sample in a study of identical twins. Each CDR3 protein gets one entry after TCRdb re-called the 5' RACE reads with MiXCR. The sample carries about 100,000 distinct CDR3 sequences, 5.9% recorded once. The sample taken for sequencing was memory T cells sorted from blood. These TCRs come from a woman aged 45 to 65 in good health. CDR3s include the opening cysteine and the closing phenylalanine or tryptophan. The D gene is left open where the match is weak. Size is omitted from some rows. Given values are once, few, many or a class for expanded clones.

abundance	v_gene	j_gene	d_gene	CDR3aa	CDR3nt
many	TRBV10-2	TRBJ2-5	-	CASSQVQREETQYF	TGCGCCAGCAGTCAAGTCCAGCGGGAAGAGACCCAGTACTTC
many	TRBV2	TRBJ2-3	-	CASSQARRYADTQYF	TGTGCCAGCAGCCAGGCCCGGAGGTACGCAGATACGCAGTATTTT
many	TRBV5-5	TRBJ1-1	-	CASSARSASEAFF	TGTGCCAGCAGCGCGAGGAGTGCCTCTGAAGCTTTCTTT
many	TRBV30	TRBJ2-3	-	CAWSVRERDTQYF	TGTGCCTGGAGTGTACGGGAGAGGGATACGCAGTATTTT
many	TRBV29-1	TRBJ2-2	TRBD2	CSVSRAGGVGELFF	TGCAGCGTTTCAAGAGCGGGAGGGGTCGGGGAGCTGTTTTTT
-	TRBV20-1	TRBJ2-5	TRBD1	CSARDNRGRETQYF	TGCAGTGCTAGAGATAACAGGGGGCGAGAGACCCAGTACTTC
many	TRBV3-1	TRBJ2-1	-	CASSERDRYNEQFF	TGTGCCAGCAGCGAAAGGGACCGCTACAATGAGCAGTTCTTC
few	TRBV25-1	TRBJ1-4	TRBD1	CASSESGGYEKLFF	TGTGCCAGCAGTGAATCAGGGGGCTATGAAAAACTGTTTTTT
many	TRBV11-2	TRBJ2-1	-	CASSGSRSYNEQFF	TGTGCCAGCAGCGGTAGCCGCTCCTACAATGAGCAGTTCTTC
many	TRBV6-5	TRBJ1-5	-	CASSYSREASNQPQHF	TGTGCCAGCAGTTACTCCAGGGAAGCTAGCAATCAGCCCCAGCATTTT
many	TRBV7-6	TRBJ2-1	TRBD2	CASSLATSGNEQFF	TGTGCCAGCAGCTTAGCGACTAGCGGAAATGAGCAGTTCTTC
many	TRBV12-3/TRBV12-4	TRBJ1-6	-	CASSLGGSSPLHF	TGTGCCAGCAGTTTGGGGGGCAGCTCACCCCTCCACTTT
many	TRBV4-1	TRBJ2-4	TRBD1	CASSPGTGMRVAKNIQYF	TGCGCCAGCAGCCCCGGGACAGGGATGAGGGTAGCCAAAAACATTCAGTACTTC
-	TRBV7-9	TRBJ2-1	TRBD2	CASSNTGLVSDEQFF	TGTGCCAGCAGCAATACGGGACTAGTATCCGATGAGCAGTTCTTC
many	TRBV29-1	TRBJ1-4	-	CSVGRQDEKLFF	TGCAGCGTTGGGAGACAGGACGAAAAACTGTTTTTT
many	TRBV14	TRBJ2-5	TRBD1	CASSQGQGRKTQYF	TGTGCCAGCAGCCAAGGACAGGGTAGGAAGACCCAGTACTTC
-	TRBV5-1	TRBJ2-1	TRBD2	CASSLGSSAGGLGEQFF	TGCGCCAGCAGCTTGGGATCCTCAGCGGGAGGATTGGGTGAGCAGTTCTTC
-	TRBV5-5	TRBJ2-4	TRBD1	CASSTYLGQVGNIQYF	TGTGCCAGCAGCACCTACCTTGGACAGGTTGGAAACATTCAGTACTTC
many	TRBV11-1	TRBJ2-7	TRBD2	CASSSRAGTSGMTYEQYF	TGTGCCAGCAGCTCTCGAGCGGGGACTAGCGGGATGACCTACGAGCAGTACTTC
-	TRBV24-1	TRBJ1-5	TRBD1	CATSDPDRGGDQPQHF	TGTGCCACCAGTGATCCGGACAGGGGAGGGGATCAGCCCCAGCATTTT
many	TRBV27	TRBJ2-2	-	CASSFLEDGGELFF	TGTGCCAGCAGTTTTCTGGAGGATGGCGGGGAGCTGTTTTTT
-	TRBV12-3/TRBV12-4	TRBJ2-3	-	CASSFGSDTQYF	TGTGCCAGCAGTTTTGGATCAGATACGCAGTATTTT
many	TRBV20-1	TRBJ1-5	-	CSASSTLGGGQPQHF	TGCAGTGCTAGCTCCACCCTGGGGGGAGGTCAGCCCCAGCATTTT
many	TRBV2	TRBJ2-7	TRBD1	CATQETGTEYEQYF	TGTGCCACACAGGAGACCGGGACAGAGTACGAGCAGTACTTC
few	TRBV7-9	TRBJ2-5	-	CAIRLGETQYF	TGTGCCATTCGACTGGGCGAGACCCAGTACTTC
many	TRBV24-1	TRBJ1-1	TRBD1	CATRPTGMGTEAFF	TGTGCCACCAGGCCGACAGGGATGGGCACTGAAGCTTTCTTT
many	TRBV9	TRBJ2-5	-	CASSAGTLGQETQYF	TGTGCCAGCAGCGCTGGGACCCTTGGACAAGAGACCCAGTACTTC
-	TRBV12-3/TRBV12-4	TRBJ2-2	TRBD2	CASSLGREPTGELFF	TGTGCCAGCAGTTTAGGGCGGGAGCCCACCGGGGAGCTGTTTTTT
many	TRBV5-6	TRBJ1-3	TRBD1	CASSPDPGQGANTIYF	TGTGCCAGCAGCCCAGATCCGGGACAGGGTGCGAACACCATATATTTT
many	TRBV5-1	TRBJ2-5	-	CASSLDPGRVEETQYF	TGCGCCAGCAGCTTGGACCCCGGTAGGGTTGAAGAGACCCAGTACTTC
many	TRBV7-2	TRBJ1-3	TRBD1	CASSLGGQGGNTIYF	TGTGCCAGCAGCTTAGGGGGACAGGGTGGAAACACCATATATTTT
-	TRBV12-5	TRBJ2-1	-	CASGPPALSYNEQFF	TGTGCTAGTGGCCCGCCGGCACTCTCCTACAATGAGCAGTTCTTC
-	TRBV2	TRBJ2-1	-	CASTQSGEQFF	TGTGCCAGCACCCAAAGCGGAGAGCAGTTCTTC
many	TRBV12-3/TRBV12-4	TRBJ2-2	TRBD1	CASSLGGQGSTGELFF	TGTGCCAGCAGTTTGGGCGGACAGGGATCCACCGGGGAGCTGTTTTTT
many	TRBV12-3/TRBV12-4	TRBJ2-1	TRBD2	CASSLTSFQSSYNEQFF	TGTGCCAGCAGTTTGACTAGCTTTCAGAGCTCCTACAATGAGCAGTTCTTC
many	TRBV5-1	TRBJ1-4	-	CASKGEKLFF	TGCGCCAGCAAAGGTGAAAAACTGTTTTTT
-	TRBV12-3/TRBV12-4	TRBJ2-5	-	CASTRDTQETQYF	TGTGCCAGCACTCGGGACACCCAAGAGACCCAGTACTTC
many	TRBV5-1	TRBJ2-1	TRBD1	CASSLDRDEGNEQFF	TGCGCCAGCAGCCTGGACAGGGATGAGGGCAATGAGCAGTTCTTC
many	TRBV24-1	TRBJ2-5	TRBD2	CATSDFIGTSGQETQYF	TGTGCCACCAGTGATTTTATTGGAACTAGCGGACAAGAGACCCAGTACTTC
many	TRBV20-1	TRBJ1-4	-	CSAMQVGLGEKLFF	TGCAGTGCTATGCAAGTTGGGCTAGGAGAAAAACTGTTTTTT
many	TRBV12-3/TRBV12-4	TRBJ1-2	-	CASSLETGTRIYGYTF	TGTGCCAGCAGTTTAGAAACCGGGACAAGGATTTATGGCTACACCTTC
few	TRBV19	TRBJ2-2	TRBD1	CASSIDRQGARTGELFF	TGTGCCAGTAGTATAGATCGACAGGGGGCTCGAACCGGGGAGCTGTTTTTT
many	TRBV29-1	TRBJ2-3	-	CSVAIGGVGTDTQYF	TGCAGCGTCGCTATAGGTGGAGTTGGCACAGATACGCAGTATTTT
few	TRBV6-5	TRBJ2-3	-	CASSLRPADTQYF	TGTGCCAGCAGCCTCCGACCGGCAGATACGCAGTATTTT
many	TRBV5-1	TRBJ1-1	-	CASSSSGEGEAFF	TGCGCCAGCAGCTCGTCAGGGGAGGGCGAAGCTTTCTTT
-	TRBV3-1	TRBJ1-2	TRBD1	CASSLQTGAGGYTF	TGTGCCAGCAGCCTGCAGACAGGGGCGGGTGGCTACACCTTC
many	TRBV14	TRBJ2-3	TRBD1	CASRYGTAYADTQYF	TGTGCCAGCAGATACGGGACAGCCTATGCAGATACGCAGTATTTT
many	TRBV5-1	TRBJ1-1	-	CASRPPGAGTEAFF	TGCGCCAGCAGACCTCCAGGGGCAGGTACTGAAGCTTTCTTT
many	TRBV11-2	TRBJ2-1	-	CASSLGYEQFF	TGTGCCAGCAGCTTAGGTTATGAGCAGTTCTTC
many	TRBV3-1	TRBJ1-1	-	CASSQVAGAEAFF	TGTGCCAGCAGCCAAGTGGCGGGGGCTGAAGCTTTCTTT
many	TRBV4-1	TRBJ1-5	-	CASSPSDSPSHQPQHF	TGCGCCAGCAGCCCCAGCGACAGCCCCAGTCATCAGCCCCAGCATTTT
-	TRBV24-1	TRBJ2-5	-	CATSDLDGRAQETQYF	TGTGCCACCAGTGATTTGGATGGCAGGGCCCAAGAGACCCAGTACTTC
many	TRBV19	TRBJ2-7	TRBD2	CASSMGTSGRIDEQYF	TGTGCCAGTAGTATGGGGACTAGCGGGAGGATCGACGAGCAGTACTTC
-	TRBV20-1	TRBJ2-1	TRBD2	CSAVSGREDEQFF	TGCAGTGCAGTTAGCGGGAGGGAGGATGAGCAGTTCTTC